A selection of T cell receptor beta chains follows, all from one sample in a study of blood T cell repertoires in COVID-19. Here immunoSEQ multiplex PCR was the method, and the copy in TCRdb shows in-frame clones only, minus some. The sample holds tens of thousands of clones, 87% seen once. Input material: peripheral blood. The receptors were gathered from a woman aged 60-75 years with COVID-19, enrolled during active disease. CDR3s include the opening cysteine and the closing phenylalanine or tryptophan. The order of the fields is clone size, V gene, D gene, J gene, CDR3 DNA, CDR3 protein. The D gene is left open where the match is weak. Clone size, where shown, is once, few, many, or a class for clones that have expanded.

once	TRBV2	.	TRBJ1-4	TGTGCCAGCACCCTATTGGGGGGAGGTGGGGAAAAACTGTTTTTT	CASTLLGGGGEKLFF
.	TRBV7-3	.	TRBJ2-3	TGTGCCAGCAGCTTAACCTTGGAAGGACAGCCTTTCGGCTCTAGCACAGATACGCAGTATTTT	CASSLTLEGQPFGSSTDTQYF
few	TRBV5-8	TRBD1	TRBJ1-5	TGTGCCAGCACCTTGACAGGGGGCTATCAGCCCCAGCATTTT	CASTLTGGYQPQHF
.	TRBV5-1	.	TRBJ2-5	TGCGCCAGCAGCTTGGCCGGTAGGGGCGAAGAGACCCAGTACTTC	CASSLAGRGEETQYF
.	TRBV5-5	.	TRBJ1-5	TGTGCCAGCAGCCCCGCAGGGAAGATGAATCAGCCCCAGCATTTT	CASSPAGKMNQPQHF
few	TRBV9	TRBD1	TRBJ1-6	TGTGCCAGCAGCGGGTCAGGGACAGCGACCAGTAATTCACCCCTCCACTTT	CASSGSGTATSNSPLHF
.	TRBV4-3	.	TRBJ1-3	TGCGCCAGCAGCCAAGATCATGGAAACACCATATATTTT	CASSQDHGNTIYF
.	TRBV11-2	TRBD1	TRBJ2-7	TGTGCCAGCAGCTTAGGGACAGGCGCCTACGAGCAGTACTTC	CASSLGTGAYEQYF
.	TRBV7-2	.	TRBJ1-2	TGTGCCAGCAGCTTAGCCGGGGCATACAGCGGGGGCTACACCTTC	CASSLAGAYSGGYTF
once	TRBV7-2	TRBD2	TRBJ2-3	TGTGCCAGCAGCTTAGCGAATCCGGGACTAGCCCCAGATACGCAGTATTTT	CASSLANPGLAPDTQYF
.	TRBV5-1	.	TRBJ1-2	TGCGCCAGCAGCTTGGGGCGGGAAGGCTACACCTTC	CASSLGREGYTF
.	TRBV4-2	.	TRBJ1-2	TGTGCCAGCAGCCAAGATATTCAGGGCAGCTGGCTACTCGGCTACACCTTC	CASSQDIQGSWLLGYTF
.	TRBV30	TRBD1	TRBJ2-6	TGTGCCTGGCGCGGACAGGGTGTTGCTGGGGCCAACGTCCTGACTTTC	CAWRGQGVAGANVLTF
once	TRBV2	.	TRBJ2-5	TGTGCCAGCAGACTACCCCAGGGGCAAGAGACCCAGTACTTC	CASRLPQGQETQYF
.	TRBV5-1	.	TRBJ1-2	TGCGCCAGCAGCTTGGAAGGGGTACATGGCTACACCTTC	CASSLEGVHGYTF
.	TRBV7-6	.	TRBJ1-4	TGTGCCAGCAGCCCCGACAGCATCTCGGTCTGGGAAAAACTGTTTTTT	CASSPDSISVWEKLFF
.	TRBV5-1	.	TRBJ1-3	TGCGCCAGCAGCTTGCAGGGATCTGGAAACACCATATATTTT	CASSLQGSGNTIYF
.	TRBV9	.	TRBJ2-1	TGTGCCAGCAGCGTAGACGGGGGTAGTTACAATGAGCAGTTCTTC	CASSVDGGSYNEQFF
.	TRBV2	.	TRBJ1-1	TGTGCCAGCAGTGTTCTAGAGAACACTGAAGCTTTCTTT	CASSVLENTEAFF
once	TRBV18	.	TRBJ2-1	TGTGCCAGCTCACCATCGGGAAGGGCTTCTTACAATGAGCAGTTCTTC	CASSPSGRASYNEQFF
.	TRBV18	TRBD1	TRBJ1-3	TGTGCCAGCTCACCACAAAACGACAGGGTGCGGGGAAACACCATATATTTT	CASSPQNDRVRGNTIYF
.	TRBV21-1	.	TRBJ2-7	TGTGCCAGCAGCAAAGACCTAGGGGTCCACGAGCAGTACTTC	CASSKDLGVHEQYF
few	TRBV30	TRBD1	TRBJ2-1	TGTGCCTGGGGGACAGGTGTTTCCAATGAGCAGTTCTTC	CAWGTGVSNEQFF
.	TRBV9	TRBD2	TRBJ2-3	TGTGCCAGCAGCTTGGGACTAGCGGCCTCGGGTCCGCAGTATTTT	CASSLGLAASGPQYF
.	TRBV30	.	TRBJ1-3	TGTGCCTGGGGAGGAGAAGGAGGGCAGAAAGGAAACACCATATATTTT	CAWGGEGGQKGNTIYF
few	TRBV11-2	.	TRBJ2-7	TGTGCCAGCAGCCCTACGGGGGCCTACGAGCAGTACTTC	CASSPTGAYEQYF
.	TRBV5-4	TRBD1	TRBJ1-4	TGTGCCAGCAGCCCCCGAGGGGACAGGGGTGGCGAAAAACTGTTTTTT	CASSPRGDRGGEKLFF
.	TRBV6-5	.	TRBJ1-1	TGTGCCAGCAGTTACGGGGGCGTCGCTGAAGCTTTCTTT	CASSYGGVAEAFF
few	TRBV6-2/TRBV6-3	TRBD1	TRBJ1-4	TGTGCCAGCAGCCTACAGGGGGCAACTAATGAAAAACTGTTTTTT	CASSLQGATNEKLFF
.	TRBV7-9	.	TRBJ1-1	TGTGCCAGCAGCCCACTCAGGGGTTCTAACACTGAAGCTTTCTTT	CASSPLRGSNTEAFF
.	TRBV5-1	.	TRBJ1-3	TGCGCCAGCAGCGCAGGTAGCTCTGGAAACACCATATATTTT	CASSAGSSGNTIYF
.	TRBV6-2/TRBV6-3	TRBD2	TRBJ2-5	TGTGCCAGCAGTCTGGGAAAGACTAGCGGGGGAGAGACCCAGTACTTC	CASSLGKTSGGETQYF
.	TRBV7-3	.	TRBJ1-1	TGTGCCAGCAGCTTATCCCCCCTAACAGGGTCCACTGAAGCTTTCTTT	CASSLSPLTGSTEAFF
few	TRBV6-2/TRBV6-3	TRBD1	TRBJ1-2	TGTGCCAGCAGCACGGACAGGGTGAATTTAAGAGGCCCTATTTACGGCTACACCTTC	CASSTDRVNLRGPIYGYTF
.	TRBV4-2	TRBD2	TRBJ2-7	TGTGCCAGCAGCCAAGATCTAAGCGGGGGGCCCCTTCAGCAGTACTTC	CASSQDLSGGPLQQYF
.	TRBV29-1	TRBD1	TRBJ1-1	TGCAGCGCCATAGCCGGGACAGGGGGCAAAACTGAAGCTTTCTTT	CSAIAGTGGKTEAFF
.	TRBV30	.	TRBJ2-7	TGTGCCTGGAGTGTAGGAGGAGACTACGAGCAGTACTTC	CAWSVGGDYEQYF
few	TRBV10-1	.	TRBJ2-7	TGCGCCAAACGGGCTACCGGGACACCTGAGGGCGAGCAGTACTTC	CAKRATGTPEGEQYF
.	TRBV5-6	.	TRBJ2-1	TGTGCCAGCAGAAGCGTAGGTTACAATGAGCAGTTCTTC	CASRSVGYNEQFF
.	TRBV13	.	TRBJ1-1	TGTGCCAGCAGCTTTGGACAGCTCATGAACACTGAAGCTTTCTTT	CASSFGQLMNTEAFF
.	TRBV30	.	TRBJ1-6	TGTGCCTGGAGTCGCGATAATTCACCCCTCCACTTT	CAWSRDNSPLHF
.	TRBV4-1	.	TRBJ1-2	TGCGCCAGCAGCCAAGGCCAGGGGAGAGGGGGCTACACCTTC	CASSQGQGRGGYTF
.	TRBV7-6	.	TRBJ2-5	TGTGCCAGCAGCATGACAGTTAGGAAGGGCCCAAGAGAGACCCAGTACTTC	CASSMTVRKGPRETQYF
.	TRBV12-3/TRBV12-4	.	TRBJ1-1	TGTGCCACCTTAAACTCCGTTTATACTTTCTTT	CATLNSVYTFF
.	TRBV4-3	.	TRBJ2-7	TGCGCCAGCAGCCAAACACCTTCCTACGAGCAGTACTTC	CASSQTPSYEQYF
.	TRBV11-2	.	TRBJ1-3	TGTGCCAGCAGCTTGACAAGTCCTGGAAACACCATATATTTT	CASSLTSPGNTIYF
.	TRBV30	.	TRBJ2-5	TGTGCCTGGAGTGTGGGGGCCCGGGAGACCCAGTACTTC	CAWSVGARETQYF
.	TRBV13	TRBD2	TRBJ2-3	TGTGCCAGCAGCTTTGGCGGGGGGGCGGGCGCAGATACGCAGTATTTT	CASSFGGGAGADTQYF
.	TRBV11-3	TRBD1	TRBJ1-4	TGTGCCAGCAGCTTAGATAAGGACAGGGGGCGTGAAAAACTGTTTTTT	CASSLDKDRGREKLFF
few	TRBV10-2	.	TRBJ1-1	TGCGCCAGCAGTGAAAGAAGGGGCACTGAAGCTTTCTTT	CASSERRGTEAFF
.	TRBV7-7	.	TRBJ1-5	TGTGCTAGCACCAGGATGCCCCAGCATTTT	CASTRMPQHF
.	TRBV6-1	.	TRBJ2-2	TGTGCCAGCAGTGAACGGCGGGACACCGGGGAGCTGTTTTTT	CASSERRDTGELFF
.	TRBV5-6	TRBD2	TRBJ2-4	TGTGCCAGCAGCTCTGCGGTAGCGGGGTCCAAAAACATTCAGTACTTC	CASSSAVAGSKNIQYF
.	TRBV6-1	.	TRBJ1-1	TGTGCCAGCAGTGAAACTAGGAACACTGAAGCTTTCTTT	CASSETRNTEAFF
.	TRBV19	.	TRBJ1-2	TGTGCCAGTGCAGGGATCAACTATGGCTACACCTTC	CASAGINYGYTF